This TCR beta chain was obtained from a study of blood T cells in healthy people across ages. Whole-study results and caveats: Older age coincided with a roughly linear decline in TCR beta diversity per million T cells.

CDR1 is SGDLS, CDR2 YYNGEE, per germline. V lost 4 bases, J lost 6 bases, and 5 bases stayed unmatched. This CDR3 region has 13 residues. Concerning this clonotype itself: Its matching antigen is unknown.

Sample-barcoded 5' priming and a J-beta primer mix drove a second PCR of about 7 to 11 cycles. All cDNA molecules were each tagged by a template-switch adaptor with 12 random nucleotides. One entry per CDR3 protein, called by TCRdb with MiXCR from the 5' RACE reads. This sample has 1.8 million or so distinct CDR3 sequences; more than 35% occur once, and the top ten carry approximately 22%. The sequence was obtained from a human donor in good health. The chain joins TRBV9 to TRBJ1-2; 8 positions match TRBD1. What was sequenced was blood. The CDR3 DNA follows: TGTGCCAGCAGCTCTCACAGGGGGGATGGCTACACCTTC. Translation: CASSSHRGDGYTF. Full variable domain (outside the CDR3, taken from reference TRBV9 and TRBJ1-2): DSGVTQTPKHLITATGQRVTLRCSPRSGDLSVYWYQQSLDQGLQFLIQYYNGEERAKGNILERFSAQQFPDLHSELNLSSLELGDSALYFCASSSHRGDGYTFGSGTRLTVV.